A selection of T cell receptor beta chains follows, all from one sample in a study of spatial heterogeneity in lung cancer. TCRdb analysed the 5' RACE reads with MiXCR anew, one entry per CDR3 protein. The sample lists over 95,000 distinct CDR3 sequences, roughly 10% seen once, with approximately 24% in the top ten. The sample in question was PBMCs, obtained at follow-up. The receptors originated from a female donor with early-stage non-small cell lung cancer. The CDR3 runs from the conserved cysteine through the conserved F or W. D genes are given only for firm matches. Clone sizes are given selectively: once, few, many, or a class where the clone is expanded.

j_call: TRBJ1-6; v_call: TRBV18; d_call: -; clone_size: -; cdr3_nt: TGTGCCAGCTCGCCTCAAACGGATAATTCACCCCTCCACTTT; cdr3_aa: CASSPQTDNSPLHF
j_call: TRBJ1-1; v_call: TRBV5-1; d_call: -; clone_size: many; cdr3_nt: TGCGCCAGCAGCCTATCGGGACCGAACACTGAAGCTTTCTTT; cdr3_aa: CASSLSGPNTEAFF
j_call: TRBJ2-7; v_call: TRBV30; d_call: TRBD2; clone_size: -; cdr3_nt: TGTGCCTGGTCGGGACTAGCGGGATTGGAACAGTACTTC; cdr3_aa: CAWSGLAGLEQYF
j_call: TRBJ1-2; v_call: TRBV20-1; d_call: -; clone_size: -; cdr3_nt: TGCAGTGCGGTAGAACACTTTAACTATGGCTACACCTTC; cdr3_aa: CSAVEHFNYGYTF
j_call: TRBJ1-1; v_call: TRBV9; d_call: -; clone_size: few; cdr3_nt: TGTGCCAGCAGCGTAAACCCAACACAGGGCATGAACACTGAAGCTTTCTTT; cdr3_aa: CASSVNPTQGMNTEAFF
j_call: TRBJ2-6; v_call: TRBV5-1; d_call: TRBD1; clone_size: -; cdr3_nt: TGCGCCAGCAGTGGGACAGGGTTTTCTGGGGCCAACGTCCTGACTTTC; cdr3_aa: CASSGTGFSGANVLTF
j_call: TRBJ1-1; v_call: TRBV7-9; d_call: -; clone_size: few; cdr3_nt: TGTGCCAGCAGCTTAGCTATGGGACAACCTGAAGCTTTCTTT; cdr3_aa: CASSLAMGQPEAFF
j_call: TRBJ1-2; v_call: TRBV3-1; d_call: -; clone_size: -; cdr3_nt: TGTGCCAGCAGCCGGAAGACTGACGATGGCTACACCTTC; cdr3_aa: CASSRKTDDGYTF
j_call: TRBJ2-2; v_call: TRBV7-2; d_call: -; clone_size: -; cdr3_nt: TGTGCCAGCAGCTTAGTTCCCAGGGGAGGATGGTTTTTT; cdr3_aa: CASSLVPRGGWFF
j_call: TRBJ2-7; v_call: TRBV12-3/TRBV12-4; d_call: -; clone_size: -; cdr3_nt: TGTGCCAGCAGTTTAGCCAGGAGGGCGTGGTTCGGCTACGAGCAGTACTTC; cdr3_aa: CASSLARRAWFGYEQYF
j_call: TRBJ1-4; v_call: TRBV7-9; d_call: -; clone_size: -; cdr3_nt: TGTGCCAGCAGCTTAAGCAGGGGAGCAACTAATGAAAAACTGTTTTTT; cdr3_aa: CASSLSRGATNEKLFF
j_call: TRBJ2-6; v_call: TRBV6-1; d_call: -; clone_size: -; cdr3_nt: TGTGCCAGCAGAAATATACACAGGGCTGGGGCCAACGTCCTGACTTTC; cdr3_aa: CASRNIHRAGANVLTF
j_call: TRBJ2-4; v_call: TRBV2; d_call: -; clone_size: -; cdr3_nt: TGTGCCAGCAGGCCGCAGGGTGGAGCCAAAAACATTCAGTACTTC; cdr3_aa: CASRPQGGAKNIQYF
j_call: TRBJ2-6; v_call: TRBV27; d_call: -; clone_size: -; cdr3_nt: TGTGCCAGCAGTTTATCGGTCTGGGGCTCTGGGGCCAACGTCCTGACTTTC; cdr3_aa: CASSLSVWGSGANVLTF
j_call: TRBJ1-1; v_call: TRBV30; d_call: -; clone_size: few; cdr3_nt: TGTGCCTGCGCCGGATTTTATGCTTTCTTT; cdr3_aa: CACAGFYAFF
j_call: TRBJ2-1; v_call: TRBV5-1; d_call: -; clone_size: few; cdr3_nt: TGCGCCAGCAGGGAAGGGTTCCCCCCCGATGAGCAGTTCTTC; cdr3_aa: CASREGFPPDEQFF
j_call: TRBJ1-4; v_call: TRBV18; d_call: -; clone_size: few; cdr3_nt: TGTGCCAGCTCACCAGCATTAGCAACTAATGAAAAACTGTTTTTT; cdr3_aa: CASSPALATNEKLFF
j_call: TRBJ2-2; v_call: TRBV11-1; d_call: TRBD1; clone_size: -; cdr3_nt: TGTGCCAGCAGCTGGTGGGACAGTACGAACACCGGGGAGCTGTTTTTT; cdr3_aa: CASSWWDSTNTGELFF
j_call: TRBJ1-5; v_call: TRBV6-1; d_call: -; clone_size: -; cdr3_nt: TGTGCCAGCAGTGAATCGAGGACAGCGAGCAATCAGCCCCAGCATTTT; cdr3_aa: CASSESRTASNQPQHF
j_call: TRBJ2-1; v_call: TRBV10-3; d_call: TRBD2; clone_size: many; cdr3_nt: TGTGCCATCAGTGAGTTTAGGGGTAGCGGGAGTTTCAATGAGCAGTTCTTC; cdr3_aa: CAISEFRGSGSFNEQFF
j_call: TRBJ1-1; v_call: TRBV28; d_call: TRBD1; clone_size: few; cdr3_nt: TGTGCCAGCAGTCTTTCCTCTCCCTCCCGGGACAGGGGTCCTCGCTTT; cdr3_aa: CASSLSSPSRDRGPRF
j_call: TRBJ2-1; v_call: TRBV14; d_call: TRBD2; clone_size: many; cdr3_nt: TGTGCCAGCAGCCTCTCCTTGAGGCGGGAGAGGCAAAGTGAGCAGTTCTTC; cdr3_aa: CASSLSLRRERQSEQFF
j_call: TRBJ2-1; v_call: TRBV7-8; d_call: -; clone_size: few; cdr3_nt: TGTGCCAGCAGCTTAGCGAGGGGTGATGAGCAGTTCTTC; cdr3_aa: CASSLARGDEQFF
j_call: TRBJ2-1; v_call: TRBV5-1; d_call: -; clone_size: -; cdr3_nt: TGCGCCAGCAGCTTGGACCAGCTCCTCTCCTACAATGAGCAGTTCTTC; cdr3_aa: CASSLDQLLSYNEQFF
j_call: TRBJ1-5; v_call: TRBV7-6; d_call: TRBD1; clone_size: many; cdr3_nt: TGTGCCAGCAGCAGAGGGACAGGGGCTGGTCAGCCCCAGCATTTT; cdr3_aa: CASSRGTGAGQPQHF
j_call: TRBJ2-2; v_call: TRBV9; d_call: -; clone_size: many; cdr3_nt: TGTGCCAGCAGCTCCCGGCCCCCAGGAGTCGCGAACACCGGGGAGCTGTTTTTT; cdr3_aa: CASSSRPPGVANTGELFF
j_call: TRBJ2-4; v_call: TRBV20-1; d_call: TRBD2; clone_size: -; cdr3_nt: TGCAGTGCTAGAGCGCGGGGAGGGGCTGCCAAAAACATTCAGTACTTC; cdr3_aa: CSARARGGAAKNIQYF
j_call: TRBJ1-2; v_call: TRBV6-5; d_call: -; clone_size: -; cdr3_nt: TGTGCCAGCAGTAACCAGGGTGTGGGTCGCTATGGCTACACCTTC; cdr3_aa: CASSNQGVGRYGYTF
j_call: TRBJ1-4; v_call: TRBV18; d_call: -; clone_size: -; cdr3_nt: TGTGCCGGAACTGAAGGACTTAATGAAAAACTGTTTTTT; cdr3_aa: CAGTEGLNEKLFF
j_call: TRBJ1-2; v_call: TRBV29-1; d_call: TRBD1; clone_size: many; cdr3_nt: TGCAGCGTTGAATTAGGGGGCGGCTATGGCTACACCTTC; cdr3_aa: CSVELGGGYGYTF
j_call: TRBJ2-3; v_call: TRBV5-6; d_call: TRBD2; clone_size: -; cdr3_nt: TGTGCCAGCAGCCCTACAGCGGGAAGGGCCCAGTATTTT; cdr3_aa: CASSPTAGRAQYF
j_call: TRBJ2-5; v_call: TRBV18; d_call: -; clone_size: few; cdr3_nt: TGTGCCAGCTCAAGGGGTTTCCAAGAGACCCAGTACTTC; cdr3_aa: CASSRGFQETQYF
j_call: TRBJ1-2; v_call: TRBV4-2; d_call: TRBD1; clone_size: many; cdr3_nt: TGTGCCAGCAGCCTAGGGACAGGGAATGATGGCTACACCTTC; cdr3_aa: CASSLGTGNDGYTF
j_call: TRBJ2-3; v_call: TRBV29-1; d_call: -; clone_size: many; cdr3_nt: TGCAGCGTTGGGACAGGCGGGGCCACAGATACGCAGTATTTT; cdr3_aa: CSVGTGGATDTQYF
j_call: TRBJ2-3; v_call: TRBV7-9; d_call: -; clone_size: -; cdr3_nt: TGTGCCAGCAGCTCCACCCGCGTGGAAACGCAGTATTTT; cdr3_aa: CASSSTRVETQYF
j_call: TRBJ1-1; v_call: TRBV12-3/TRBV12-4; d_call: -; clone_size: -; cdr3_nt: TGTGCCAGCAGAACCTCGGTCGGGAACACTGAAGCTTTCTTT; cdr3_aa: CASRTSVGNTEAFF
j_call: TRBJ2-5; v_call: TRBV19; d_call: TRBD2; clone_size: -; cdr3_nt: TGTGCCAGTAGTACGGGACTAGCGGAGTACTTC; cdr3_aa: CASSTGLAEYF
j_call: TRBJ2-5; v_call: TRBV9; d_call: -; clone_size: many; cdr3_nt: TGTGCCAGCAGCGTAGGCTCAGGGGTTGGTGAGACCCAGTACTTC; cdr3_aa: CASSVGSGVGETQYF
j_call: TRBJ1-3; v_call: TRBV5-1; d_call: -; clone_size: few; cdr3_nt: TGCGCCAGCCGGGCGGGGTCTGGAAACACCATATATTTT; cdr3_aa: CASRAGSGNTIYF
j_call: TRBJ2-2; v_call: TRBV24-1; d_call: -; clone_size: few; cdr3_nt: TGTGCCACCAATGTAGCCCCCGACCGGGGGGCAAACACCGGGGAGCTGTTTTTT; cdr3_aa: CATNVAPDRGANTGELFF
j_call: TRBJ1-1; v_call: TRBV4-2; d_call: -; clone_size: many; cdr3_nt: TGTGCCAGCAGCCAAACCTGGACGGCGGGGGCGTACACTGAAGCTTTCTTT; cdr3_aa: CASSQTWTAGAYTEAFF
j_call: TRBJ1-2; v_call: TRBV30; d_call: -; clone_size: many; cdr3_nt: TGTGCCTGGGCCCCCTACTATGGCTACACCTTC; cdr3_aa: CAWAPYYGYTF
j_call: TRBJ1-1; v_call: TRBV27; d_call: TRBD1; clone_size: few; cdr3_nt: TGTGCCAGCAGTAAGAGGACAGGGGGCACTGAAGCTTTCTTT; cdr3_aa: CASSKRTGGTEAFF
j_call: TRBJ2-3; v_call: TRBV7-9; d_call: -; clone_size: -; cdr3_nt: TGTGCCAGCAGCTTAAGGGCGGCCGGGACAGATACGCAGTATTTT; cdr3_aa: CASSLRAAGTDTQYF
j_call: TRBJ2-1; v_call: TRBV6-2/TRBV6-3; d_call: TRBD2; clone_size: many; cdr3_nt: TGTGCCAGCAGGAGCATAGCGGGAGGGCGGGACAATGAGCAGTTCTTC; cdr3_aa: CASRSIAGGRDNEQFF
j_call: TRBJ2-1; v_call: TRBV28; d_call: TRBD2; clone_size: few; cdr3_nt: TGTGCCAGCAGTAGCGGGGGTGAAGACAATGAGCAGTTCTTC; cdr3_aa: CASSSGGEDNEQFF